Sequencing of this TCR beta chain was carried out in a study of blood T cells in healthy people across ages. The study's findings and limits: Naive T cell percentage strongly correlated with TCR beta diversity.

As to this clonotype: Its cognate antigen is unknown. The junction does not match germline at one end; this may be a read error.

The CDR3 is 12 amino acids. The V gene's germline CDR1 is DFQATT and CDR2 SNEGSKA (reference sequence). It was with a sample-barcoded 5' primer and a J-beta primer mix that a second PCR of roughly 7 to 12 cycles was run. Sequencing of every sample gave 2.5 million or more CDR3-containing paired-end reads. TCRdb ran MiXCR on the 5' RACE reads and lists one entry per CDR3 protein. The table includes some 800,000 distinct CDR3 sequences, 44% detected once. The clonotype originates from a man aged 60-69 years in good health. The chain combines TRBV20-1 with TRBJ1-2; D is unclear. Sequenced: blood. As DNA, the CDR3 is TGCGGTGCTAGCGACTCAAGCTATGGCTACACCTTC. This sequence encodes CGASDSSYGYTF.